These T cell receptor beta chains were read from a single sample in a study of blood T cells in healthy people across ages. TCRdb processed the 5' RACE reads anew with MiXCR; each CDR3 protein has one entry. This sample has over 600,000 distinct CDR3 sequences, with roughly three fifths found just once. The sample was blood. These receptors were obtained from a middle-aged man in good health. The CDR3 runs from the conserved cysteine through the conserved F or W. The D gene is left open where the match is weak. For some rows the clone size is stated as once, few or many, or as a class when expanded; others skip it.

v_gene	d_gene	abundance	j_gene	CDR3aa	CDR3nt
TRBV6-6	-	-	TRBJ2-4	CASSLTGTLAKNIQYF	TGTGCCAGCAGTCTGACAGGGACTTTAGCCAAAAACATTCAGTACTTC
TRBV29-1	-	few	TRBJ1-5	CSVGYDQPQHF	TGCAGCGTTGGATACGATCAGCCCCAGCATTTT
TRBV15	TRBD2	-	TRBJ2-5	CATSRGLAGPRSEAQYF	TGTGCCACCAGCAGAGGACTAGCGGGACCGAGATCTGAGGCCCAGTACTTC
TRBV5-1	-	-	TRBJ2-7	CASSLRAAGAYEQYF	TGCGCCAGCAGCCTGAGGGCGGCAGGGGCCTACGAGCAGTACTTC
TRBV13	-	few	TRBJ2-4	CASSPRAHAKNIQYF	TGTGCCAGCAGCCCTCGGGCCCACGCCAAAAACATTCAGTACTTC
TRBV6-5	TRBD1	-	TRBJ1-6	CANGQGGDSPLHF	TGTGCCAACGGTCAGGGGGGTGATTCACCCCTCCACTTT
TRBV10-3	-	-	TRBJ2-5	CAISPMGQETQYF	TGTGCCATCAGTCCTATGGGGCAAGAGACCCAGTACTTC
TRBV6-2/TRBV6-3	TRBD2	-	TRBJ2-1	CASSYSRGGRTRDEQFF	TGTGCCAGCAGTTACTCGAGGGGCGGGAGAACTCGGGATGAGCAGTTCTTC
TRBV5-4	-	-	TRBJ2-7	CASSFWAGSYEQYF	TGTGCCAGCAGCTTCTGGGCGGGATCCTACGAGCAGTACTTC
TRBV2	-	-	TRBJ2-3	CASRPADTQYF	TGTGCCAGCAGACCCGCAGATACGCAGTATTTT
TRBV4-1	TRBD1	-	TRBJ2-7	CASSQAVTGGGPYEQYF	TGCGCCAGCAGCCAAGCGGTGACAGGGGGAGGCCCCTACGAGCAGTACTTC
TRBV4-3	-	-	TRBJ2-1	CASSRGAGGRYNEQFF	TGCGCCAGCAGCCGAGGGGCCGGGGGCCGTTACAATGAGCAGTTCTTC
TRBV4-3	TRBD2	-	TRBJ2-1	CAGSQGGLLAGAYEQFF	TGCGCCGGCAGCCAAGGAGGATTGCTAGCGGGAGCCTATGAGCAGTTCTTC
TRBV11-3	-	-	TRBJ2-3	CASSALLSTDTQYF	TGTGCCAGCAGCGCACTTCTGAGCACAGATACGCAGTATTTT
TRBV29-1	-	many	TRBJ2-5	CSVVSGVGFRETQYF	TGCAGCGTTGTTTCCGGGGTCGGGTTCCGAGAGACCCAGTACTTC
TRBV11-2	-	-	TRBJ2-7	CASSLNSGSSEQYF	TGTGCCAGCAGCTTAAACTCCGGGTCCTCCGAGCAGTACTTC
TRBV7-2	TRBD1	-	TRBJ2-2	CASSSNRDRLAGELFF	TGTGCCAGCAGCTCGAATCGGGACAGGTTAGCGGGGGAGCTGTTTTTT
TRBV18	-	-	TRBJ2-7	CASSPPGWADSYEQYF	TGTGCCAGCTCACCACCGGGGTGGGCAGATTCCTACGAGCAGTACTTC
TRBV14	-	-	TRBJ2-7	CASSQVWPTYEQYF	TGTGCCAGCAGCCAAGTTTGGCCCACCTACGAGCAGTACTTC
TRBV10-3	TRBD2	-	TRBJ2-2	CAISEDGTSGPNTGELFF	TGTGCCATCAGTGAAGATGGGACTAGCGGGCCGAACACCGGGGAGCTGTTTTTT
TRBV20-1	TRBD2	medium-sized	TRBJ2-1	CSARTSGRNEQFF	TGCAGTGCTAGAACTAGCGGGAGGAATGAGCAGTTCTTC
TRBV12-3/TRBV12-4	TRBD1	-	TRBJ2-3	CASKVRTGQDYRSTDTQYF	TGTGCCAGCAAAGTACGAACGGGACAGGACTATCGAAGCACAGATACGCAGTATTTT
TRBV28	-	-	TRBJ2-5	CASSFRGYGVWGSDQETQYF	TGTGCCAGCAGTTTCCGGGGGTATGGTGTATGGGGGAGCGATCAAGAGACCCAGTACTTC
TRBV12-3/TRBV12-4	-	-	TRBJ2-5	CASSPQTYQETQYF	TGTGCCAGCAGTCCTCAGACTTACCAAGAGACCCAGTACTTC
TRBV5-5	-	once	TRBJ2-5	CASNLPKKGAQETQYF	TGTGCCAGCAACCTACCCAAAAAAGGGGCTCAAGAGACCCAGTACTTC
TRBV6-1	-	-	TRBJ1-5	CASSDLAGGNQPQHF	TGTGCCAGCAGTGACCTAGCCGGGGGCAATCAGCCCCAGCATTTT
TRBV6-1	-	-	TRBJ1-5	CASSESGTGPQHF	TGTGCCAGCAGTGAATCCGGCACAGGGCCCCAGCATTTT
TRBV27	-	-	TRBJ1-5	CASSPLDGQPQHF	TGTGCCAGCAGCCCTCTAGACGGTCAGCCCCAGCATTTT
TRBV6-6	-	-	TRBJ2-5	CASSPPDNEQYF	TGTGCCAGCAGTCCGCCGGACAATGAGCAGTACTTC
TRBV9	-	few	TRBJ2-5	CASSVGTTSQETQYF	TGTGCCAGCAGCGTAGGCACGACAAGTCAAGAGACCCAGTACTTC
TRBV7-3	-	-	TRBJ2-5	CASSLSFYRRTQYF	TGTGCCAGCAGCTTAAGTTTTTATAGACGGACCCAGTACTTC
TRBV7-2	-	few	TRBJ1-2	CASTTGTLSGGYTF	TGTGCCAGCACCACCGGGACGCTTAGTGGCGGCTACACCTTC